Included here is one T cell receptor beta chain sequence, with context. Its specificity is unknown. TCRdb redid the calling of the reads with MiXCR, one entry per CDR3 protein. The sample consists of tens of thousands of distinct CDR3 sequences, 20% to 25% of them appearing once. This record belongs to a study of T cell repertoires in cytomegalovirus infection. As for the study in general: Matching HLA type, along with CMV infection, was indicated by public TCR beta signatures. Notes on the study in general: The response measured ex vivo was dominated by TCR beta clonotypes (HLA-C-restricted and CMV-specific).

Germline V gives CDR1 SGHDN, CDR2 FVKESK. V dropped 2 bases and J dropped 2; count of bases not matched to a gene: 4. The CDR3 runs to 16 residues. The rearrangement uses TRBV14 and TRBJ2-1; 9 bases align to TRBD2. Sequencing input: PBMCs, sequenced either directly or after in vitro stimulation (not recorded which). The sequence derives from a human donor in good health (CMV status not recorded). Some clones in this sample may be carry-over from other donors' samples. CDR3 sequence reads: CASSQSGRRAYNEQFF. DNA of the CDR3: TGTGCCAGCAGCCAAAGCGGGAGGAGAGCCTACAATGAGCAGTTCTTC. The full variable domain, completed using reference TRBV14 and TRBJ2-1, is EAGVTQFPSHSVIEKGQTVTLRCDPISGHDNLYWYRRVMGKEIKFLLHFVKESKQDESGMPNNRFLAERTGGTYSTLKVQPAELEDSGVYFCASSQSGRRAYNEQFFGPGTRLTVL.